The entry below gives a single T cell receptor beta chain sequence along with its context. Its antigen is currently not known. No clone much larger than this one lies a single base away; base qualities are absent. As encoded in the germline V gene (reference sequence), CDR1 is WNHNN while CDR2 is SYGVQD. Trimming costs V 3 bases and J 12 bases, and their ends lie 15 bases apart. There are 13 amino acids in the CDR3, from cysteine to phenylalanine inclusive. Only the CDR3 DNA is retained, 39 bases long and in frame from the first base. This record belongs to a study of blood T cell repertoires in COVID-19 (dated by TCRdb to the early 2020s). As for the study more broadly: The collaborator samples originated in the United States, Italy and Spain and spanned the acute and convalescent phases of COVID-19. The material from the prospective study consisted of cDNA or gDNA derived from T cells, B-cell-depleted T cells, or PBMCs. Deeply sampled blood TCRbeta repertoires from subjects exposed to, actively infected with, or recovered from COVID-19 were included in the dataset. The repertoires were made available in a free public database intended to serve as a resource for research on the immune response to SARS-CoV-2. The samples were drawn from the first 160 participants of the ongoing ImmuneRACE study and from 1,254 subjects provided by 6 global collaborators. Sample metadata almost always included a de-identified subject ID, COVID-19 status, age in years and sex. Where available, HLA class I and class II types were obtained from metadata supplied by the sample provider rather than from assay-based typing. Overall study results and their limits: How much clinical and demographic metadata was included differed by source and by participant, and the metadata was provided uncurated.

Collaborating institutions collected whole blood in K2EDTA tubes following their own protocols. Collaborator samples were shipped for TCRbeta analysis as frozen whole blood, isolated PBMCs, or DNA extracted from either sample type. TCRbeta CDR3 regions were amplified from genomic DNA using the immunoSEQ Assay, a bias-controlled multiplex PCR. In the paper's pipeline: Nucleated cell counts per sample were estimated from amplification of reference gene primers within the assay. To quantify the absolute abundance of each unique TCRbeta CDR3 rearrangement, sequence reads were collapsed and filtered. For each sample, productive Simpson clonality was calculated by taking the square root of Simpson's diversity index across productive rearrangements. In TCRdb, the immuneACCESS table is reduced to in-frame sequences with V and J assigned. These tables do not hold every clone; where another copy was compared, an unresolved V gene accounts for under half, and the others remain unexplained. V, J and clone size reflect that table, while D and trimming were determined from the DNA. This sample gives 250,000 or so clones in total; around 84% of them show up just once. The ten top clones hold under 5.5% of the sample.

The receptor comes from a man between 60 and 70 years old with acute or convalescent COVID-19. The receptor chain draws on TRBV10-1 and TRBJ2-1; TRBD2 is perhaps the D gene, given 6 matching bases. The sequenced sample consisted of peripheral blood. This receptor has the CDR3 CASSDPAGTGQFF. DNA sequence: TGCGCCAGCAGTGACCCCGCGGGGACGGGGCAGTTCTTC.